A single sample is the source of the 13 T cell receptor beta chains below, sequenced in a study of regulatory T cells in long-lasting Graves disease. Time point noted: newly diagnosed GD, antithyroid drugs for less than 3 months. With RNA extracted from PBMCs as input, the TCR library was made. CDR3 regions were amplified by Arm-PCR using iRepertoire HTBI primers to build TCR beta libraries. MiXCR was run by TCRdb on the multiplex PCR reads, yielding one entry per CDR3 protein. The data show around 500,000 distinct CDR3 sequences, around 15% seen once. The same sample was also used in a study of T cells in Graves' hyperthyroidism and ophthalmopathy.

Source: peripheral blood mononuclear cells (PBMCs), taken at new diagnosis, from a patient treated with antithyroid drugs. The receptors here all came from a woman aged 40-65 years with Graves disease.

Many counts were recorded for this clonotype. The chain employs TRBV11-2 and TRBJ2-1; 8 bases match TRBD1. CDR3 length: 14 amino acids. From germline, CDR1 is SGHAT and CDR2 FQNNGV. V shed 4 bases, J shed 7 bases, and the junction held 6 bases outside the gene matches. DNA for the CDR3: TGTGCCAGCAGCTCCCTCAGGGGGCTTAATGAGCAGTTCTTC. Encoded protein: CASSSLRGLNEQFF.

This clonotype was counted at least ten times. The chain carries TRBV2 and TRBJ1-3, with 8 bases identical to TRBD1. Germline trimming cut 3 bases from V and 6 bases from J; bases unmatched to any gene: 4. CDR3 length: 14 amino acids. Germline values: CDR1 SNHLY, CDR2 FYNNEI. CDR3 amino acids: CASSDRTGPNTIYF. In DNA, the CDR3 is TGTGCCAGCAGTGACCGGACAGGGCCAAACACCATATATTTT.

In this sample, this clonotype turned up a few times. The chain joins TRBV12-5 to TRBJ2-7; a possible D gene is TRBD2 (7 bases). V lost 4 bases, J lost 3 bases, and 22 bases lay in between. CDR1 LGHNT and CDR2 FRNRAP come from the germline V gene. This CDR3 has 17 amino acids. Here the CDR3 DNA reads TGTGCTAGTGGTTCGACGGGGGGCGGCGGACGGGTCTACGAGCAGTACTTC. Its translation: CASGSTGGGGRVYEQYF.

CDR3: CASSSSWDPRAYEQYF. DNA of the CDR3: TGTGCCAGCAGTTCCTCCTGGGACCCAAGAGCCTACGAGCAGTACTTC. V is TRBV6-5 and J is TRBJ2-7, with D perhaps assigned TRBD1 or TRBD2 (5 bases each). The V gene lost 4 bases and the J gene lost 2 bases, with 18 bases spanning the gap. The CDR3 is made up of 16 amino acids. Germline CDR1 MNHEY, CDR2 SVGAGI.

This clonotype has only a few counts. The chain is built from TRBV19 and TRBJ1-1; the D is unclear. Germline V gene lookup returns CDR1 LNHDA and CDR2 SQIVND (reference sequence). This CDR3 spans 11 amino acids. Trimming stripped 6 bases from V and 4 bases from J, with 6 bases between. The CDR3 region is CASRESTEAFF. The CDR3 DNA reads as TGTGCCAGTAGGGAGAGCACTGAAGCTTTCTTT.

A word on this clonotype: A junction boundary mismatches the germline segment, possibly from a read error. The chain recombines TRBV7-8 with TRBJ2-7; D might be TRBD1 (6 bases). The CDR3 has 12 residues. Germline lookup yields CDR1 SGHVS and CDR2 FQNEAQ. The CDR3 loop reads CASSPTEGTRDF. The CDR3 nucleotides are TGTGCCAGCAGCCCCACCGAGGGGACACGAGACTTC.

This clonotype was found many times. This chain joins TRBV29-1 and TRBJ1-2, with TRBD1 identical over 7 bases. In germline, CDR1 is SQVTM, CDR2 ANQGSEA. CDR3 size: 13 residues. Unmatched junction bases numbered 6, after V lost 2 bases and J lost 6 bases. CDR3 sequence (DNA): TGCAGCGTTGAATCGCACAGGGGTGATGGCTACACCTTC. Its protein is CSVESHRGDGYTF.

This clonotype has ten or more counts. This sequence joins TRBV6-1 and TRBJ1-1; D is unresolved. The V gene lost 5 bases and the J gene lost 0 bases, with 13 bases spanning the gap. Germline lookup yields CDR1 MNHNS and CDR2 SASEGT. The CDR3 length is 15 residues. The CDR3 DNA is TGTGCCAGCAGTCGAGCTGTCCTCATGAACACTGAAGCTTTCTTT. Translation: CASSRAVLMNTEAFF.

This clonotype appeared many times. The V and J genes are TRBV2 and TRBJ2-7; weak D call: TRBD2 (6 bases). This CDR3 region has 13 residues. V was trimmed by 10 bases and J by 7 bases, leaving 20 bases between them. CDR1 SNHLY and CDR2 FYNNEI come from the germline V gene. CDR3 sequence (DNA): TGTGCCACCACCCGGGACTCTTCGTTGGAGCAGTACTTC. Translation gives CATTRDSSLEQYF.

V is TRBV11-2 and J is TRBJ2-1; 8 nucleotides line up with TRBD2. Looked up from germline, CDR1 is SGHAT and CDR2 is FQNNGV. CDR3 length: 17 residues. The J segment lost 3 bases and the V segment lost 5 bases, leaving 12 bases of the junction unmatched. CDR3 bases: TGTGCCAGCAGCCTCCTCGGGCGCGGGGGGATCTACAATGAGCAGTTCTTC. Protein: CASSLLGRGGIYNEQFF.

This rearrangement joins TRBV3-1 to TRBJ1-2; tentatively, D is TRBD1 (5 bases). The CDR3 runs to 16 residues. V was cut by 0 bases and J by 0 bases, with 11 bases left in between. CDR1 is LGHDT and CDR2 is YNNKEL in the germline V gene (reference sequence). This CDR3 is CASSQDVAGTNYGYTF. CDR3 in DNA: TGTGCCAGCAGCCAAGATGTAGCAGGGACTAACTATGGCTACACCTTC.

This clonotype came up a few times. The junction shows a germline mismatch at one end, possibly a read error. This chain uses TRBV12-3 or TRBV12-4 with TRBJ2-5, with D perhaps matching TRBD1 (6 bases). The CDR3 has 16 amino acids. The CDR3: CASSFARGTLQEAQYF. The CDR3 coding sequence is TGTGCCAGCAGTTTCGCCAGGGGCACCCTCCAAGAGGCCCAGTACTTC.

This clonotype was counted between two and nine times. The rearrangement links TRBV11-2 to TRBJ2-3; 10 positions agree with TRBD2. V lost 2 bases, J lost 5 bases, and 13 bases stayed unmatched. In germline, CDR1 is SGHAT, CDR2 FQNNGV. This CDR3 region has 18 residues. CDR3: CASSLLTGSGRVLDTQYF. The CDR3 DNA is TGTGCCAGCAGCTTATTGACGGGGAGCGGGAGGGTTTTAGATACGCAGTATTTT.